This entry features one T cell receptor (beta chain) sequence. The antigen is unknown. This entry belongs to a study of T cells after yellow fever vaccination. General study points: Detected again after the booster were most primary-vaccination clones, at about 96% CD4 and nearly 90% CD8. Overall, a small share of clonotypes was seen in both CD4 and CD8 compartments.

This CDR3 has 12 amino acids. Germline values: CDR1 SQVTM, CDR2 ANQGSEA. Trimming pared 3 bases from V and 3 bases from J, leaving 8 bases between. From the 5' RACE reads, TCRdb called clonotypes with MiXCR, one entry per CDR3 protein. Here the sample spans 620,000 or so distinct CDR3 sequences, roughly an eighth being singletons. The sample consisted of PBMCs, taken on the day of the yellow fever booster vaccination. This TCR was recovered from a man between 25 and 39 years old who received the YFV17D yellow fever vaccine. The V and J genes are TRBV29-1 and TRBJ1-2; D is unresolved. Here the CDR3 reads CSVDTRDYGYTF. CDR3 sequence (DNA): TGCAGCGTTGATACTCGGGACTATGGCTACACCTTC.